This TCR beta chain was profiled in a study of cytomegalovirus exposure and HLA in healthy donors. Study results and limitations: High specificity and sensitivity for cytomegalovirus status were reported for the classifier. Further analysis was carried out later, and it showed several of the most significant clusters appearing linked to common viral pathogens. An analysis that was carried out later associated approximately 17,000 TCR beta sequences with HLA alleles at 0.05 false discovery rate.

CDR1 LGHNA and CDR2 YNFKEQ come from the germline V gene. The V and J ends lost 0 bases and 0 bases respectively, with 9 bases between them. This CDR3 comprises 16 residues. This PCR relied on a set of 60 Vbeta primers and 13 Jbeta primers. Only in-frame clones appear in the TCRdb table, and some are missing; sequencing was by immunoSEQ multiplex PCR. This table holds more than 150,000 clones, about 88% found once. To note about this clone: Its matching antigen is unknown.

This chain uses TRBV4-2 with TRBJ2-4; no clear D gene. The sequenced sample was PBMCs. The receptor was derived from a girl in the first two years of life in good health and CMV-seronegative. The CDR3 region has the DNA TGTGCCAGCAGCCAAGAGGCGGTTCTAGCCAAAAACATTCAGTACTTC. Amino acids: CASSQEAVLAKNIQYF.